This T cell receptor (beta chain) was captured in a study of blood T cell repertoires in COVID-19. Overall study: Sample material is recorded as cDNA or gDNA derived from T cells, B-cell-depleted T cells, or PBMCs.

Authors' data handling: Amplification from reference gene primers served as the basis for estimated nucleated cell counts. The data were produced by immunoSEQ multiplex PCR, yet TCRdb's version contains in-frame clones alone and is incomplete. V, J and clone size were drawn from that table, and D and trimming were deduced from the DNA. The sample holds around 50,000 clones, more than 75% seen once. Germline loops: CDR1 KGHSH, CDR2 LQKENI. Losses at the gene ends were 0 bases for V and 5 bases for J; bases not matched to a gene: 1. This CDR3 contains 16 residues. The J gene is TRBJ1-6, the V gene TRBV18; 10 bases fit TRBD1. This receptor was obtained from a man aged 50 to 59 with active COVID-19. Sequenced sample: peripheral blood. CDR3 amino acids: CASSPPTGGDNSPLHF. CDR3 sequence (DNA): TGTGCCAGCTCACCACCGACAGGGGGCGATAATTCACCCCTCCACTTT.